The source of this T cell receptor (beta chain) is a study of cytomegalovirus exposure and HLA in healthy donors. Study-wide points: A prior analysis recorded that most TCR beta V segments were productive about 87% or about 30% of the time.

Turning to this clone: Antigen unknown.

Amplification used 60 Vbeta primers and 13 Jbeta primers. Sequencing was performed with immunoSEQ multiplex PCR; in TCRdb, only in-frame clones are kept and a portion is missing. The sample contains some 93,000 clones, more than 55% of which appear only once. Input material: PBMCs. This receptor was taken from a boy younger than 18 in good health and CMV-seropositive.

The CDR3 sequence: CASSQFGQVNTEAFF. In nucleotides, the CDR3 is TGTGCCAGCAGCCAATTCGGACAGGTGAACACTGAAGCTTTCTTT. The chain combines TRBV7-2 with TRBJ1-1, with 7 positions matching TRBD1. The CDR3 runs 15 residues. The germline V gene encodes CDR1 SGHTA and CDR2 FQGNSA. Trimming at V came to 5 bases and at J to 0 bases, leaving 6 bases not matched to a gene.